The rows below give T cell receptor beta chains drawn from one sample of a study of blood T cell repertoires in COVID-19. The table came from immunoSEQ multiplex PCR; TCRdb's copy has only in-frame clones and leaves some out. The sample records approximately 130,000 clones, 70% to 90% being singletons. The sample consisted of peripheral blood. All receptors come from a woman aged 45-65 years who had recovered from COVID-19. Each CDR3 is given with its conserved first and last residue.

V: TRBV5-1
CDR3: CASSPTLAGGQETQYF

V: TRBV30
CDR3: CAWSVEAVGNQPQHF

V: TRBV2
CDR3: CASSDNRDYGYTF

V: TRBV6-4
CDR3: CASSDSYSKRDTQYF

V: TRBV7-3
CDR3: CASSLVGGLGSYEQYF

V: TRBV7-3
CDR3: CASSLTRSDTQYF

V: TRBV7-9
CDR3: CASSSRRETDRTNTGELFF

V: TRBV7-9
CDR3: CASSLYGSGQGVGELFF

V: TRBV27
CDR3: CASSPSLRLAGRYEQYF

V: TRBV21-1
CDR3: CASSKNSFYGYTF

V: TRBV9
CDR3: CASSVQVQNTEAFF

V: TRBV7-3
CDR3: CASHRGLDDSYEQYF

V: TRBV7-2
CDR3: CASSLVVRGAHSGANVLTF

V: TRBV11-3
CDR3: CASSSAGTRPNEQYF

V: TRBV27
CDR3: CASSFRQGAVAEAFF

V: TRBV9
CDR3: CASSPGTMNNEQFF

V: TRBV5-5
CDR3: CASSSDQGSYGYTF

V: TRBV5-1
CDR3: CASSLGLAQETQYF

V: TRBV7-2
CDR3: CASSYDLGAYNEQFF